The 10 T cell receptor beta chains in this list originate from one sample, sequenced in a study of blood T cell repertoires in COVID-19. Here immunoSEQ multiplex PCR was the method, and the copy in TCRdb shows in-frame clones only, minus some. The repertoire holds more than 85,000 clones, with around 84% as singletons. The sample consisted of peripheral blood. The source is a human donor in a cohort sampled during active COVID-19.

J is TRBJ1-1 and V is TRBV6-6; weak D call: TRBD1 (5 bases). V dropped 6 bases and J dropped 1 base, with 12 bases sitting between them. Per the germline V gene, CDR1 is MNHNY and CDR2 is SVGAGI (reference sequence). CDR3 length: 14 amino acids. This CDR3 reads CASRNTGWNTEAFF. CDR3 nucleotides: TGTGCCAGCAGAAATACAGGCTGGAACACTGAAGCTTTCTTT.

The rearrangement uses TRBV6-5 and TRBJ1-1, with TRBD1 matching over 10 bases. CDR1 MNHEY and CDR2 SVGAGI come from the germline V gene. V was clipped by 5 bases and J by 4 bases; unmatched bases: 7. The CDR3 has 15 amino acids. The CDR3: CASSPMTGGFTEAFF. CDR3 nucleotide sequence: TGTGCCAGCAGTCCGATGACAGGGGGCTTCACTGAAGCTTTCTTT.

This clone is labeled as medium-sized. The CDR3 spells CASSEDSSYTF. The CDR3 DNA reads as TGTGCCAGCAGTGAAGACAGCAGCTACACCTTC. The chain couples TRBV2 to TRBJ1-2, with D unresolved. The CDR3 is made up of 11 amino acids. V lost 1 base and J lost 9, with 6 bases in between. Germline assignment: CDR1 SNHLY and CDR2 FYNNEI.

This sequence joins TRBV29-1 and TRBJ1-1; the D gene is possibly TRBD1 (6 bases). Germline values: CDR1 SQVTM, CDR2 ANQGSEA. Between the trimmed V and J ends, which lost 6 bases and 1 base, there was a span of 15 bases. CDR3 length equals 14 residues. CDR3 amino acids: CSVVRYRANTEAFF. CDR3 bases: TGCAGCGTAGTAAGGTACAGGGCGAACACTGAAGCTTTCTTT.

The CDR3: CASSFIAGGTYNEQFF. In DNA, the CDR3 is TGTGCCAGCAGCTTCATAGCGGGGGGGACCTACAATGAGCAGTTCTTC. The genes are TRBV7-6 and TRBJ2-1, with 11 bases that match TRBD2. Unmatched junction bases numbered 3, after V lost 3 bases and J lost 2 bases. The CDR3 length is 16 residues. Germline assignment: CDR1 SGHVS and CDR2 FNYEAQ.

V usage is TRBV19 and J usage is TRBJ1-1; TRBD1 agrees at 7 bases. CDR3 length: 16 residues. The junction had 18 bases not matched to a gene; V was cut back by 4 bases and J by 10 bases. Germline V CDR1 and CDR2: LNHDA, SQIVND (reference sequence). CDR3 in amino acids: CASSTSSGQPPWGAFF. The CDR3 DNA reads TGTGCCAGTAGTACCTCCTCGGGACAGCCTCCTTGGGGAGCTTTCTTT. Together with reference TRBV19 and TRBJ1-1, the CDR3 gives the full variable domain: DGGITQSPKYLFRKEGQNVTLSCEQNLNHDAMYWYRQDPGQGLRLIYYSQIVNDFQKGDIAEGYSVSREKKESFPLTVTSAQKNPTAFYLCASSTSSGQPPWGAFFGQGTRLTVV.

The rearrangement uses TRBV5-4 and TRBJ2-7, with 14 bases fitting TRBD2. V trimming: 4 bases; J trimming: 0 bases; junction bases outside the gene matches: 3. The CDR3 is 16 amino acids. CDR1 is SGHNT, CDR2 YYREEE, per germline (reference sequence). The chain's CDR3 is CASSQGLAGASYEQYF. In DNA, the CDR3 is TGTGCCAGCAGCCAGGGACTAGCGGGGGCCTCCTACGAGCAGTACTTC.

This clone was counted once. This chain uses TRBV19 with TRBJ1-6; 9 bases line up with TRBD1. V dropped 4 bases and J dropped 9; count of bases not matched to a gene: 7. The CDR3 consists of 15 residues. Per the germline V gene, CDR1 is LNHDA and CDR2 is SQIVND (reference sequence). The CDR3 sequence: CASSKQGAVGSPLHF. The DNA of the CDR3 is TGTGCCAGTAGTAAACAGGGGGCGGTGGGTTCACCCCTCCACTTT. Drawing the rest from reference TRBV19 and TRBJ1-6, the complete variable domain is DGGITQSPKYLFRKEGQNVTLSCEQNLNHDAMYWYRQDPGQGLRLIYYSQIVNDFQKGDIAEGYSVSREKKESFPLTVTSAQKNPTAFYLCASSKQGAVGSPLHFGNGTRLTVT.

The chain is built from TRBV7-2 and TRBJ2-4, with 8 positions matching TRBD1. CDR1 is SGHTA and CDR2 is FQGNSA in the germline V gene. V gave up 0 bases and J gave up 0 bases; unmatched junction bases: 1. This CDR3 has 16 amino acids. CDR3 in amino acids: CASSLATGVAKNIQYF. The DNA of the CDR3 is TGTGCCAGCAGCTTAGCGACAGGGGTAGCCAAAAACATTCAGTACTTC.

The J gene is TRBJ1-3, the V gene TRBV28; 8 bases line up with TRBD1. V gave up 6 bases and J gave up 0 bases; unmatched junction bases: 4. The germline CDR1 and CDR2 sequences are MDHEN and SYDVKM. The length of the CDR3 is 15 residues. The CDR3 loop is CASSGQGHSGNTIYF. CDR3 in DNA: TGTGCCAGCAGCGGACAGGGACACTCTGGAAACACCATATATTTT.